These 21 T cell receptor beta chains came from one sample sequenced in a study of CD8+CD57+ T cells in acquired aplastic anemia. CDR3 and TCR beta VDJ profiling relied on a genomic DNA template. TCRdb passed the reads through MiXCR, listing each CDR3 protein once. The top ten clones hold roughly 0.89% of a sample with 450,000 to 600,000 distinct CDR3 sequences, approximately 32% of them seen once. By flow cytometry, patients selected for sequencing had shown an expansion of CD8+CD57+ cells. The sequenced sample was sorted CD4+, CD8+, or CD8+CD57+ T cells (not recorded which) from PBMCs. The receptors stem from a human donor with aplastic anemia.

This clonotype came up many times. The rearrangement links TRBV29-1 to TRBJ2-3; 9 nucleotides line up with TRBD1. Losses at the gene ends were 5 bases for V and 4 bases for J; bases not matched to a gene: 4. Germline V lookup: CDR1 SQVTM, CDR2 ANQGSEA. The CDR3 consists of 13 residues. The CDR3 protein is CSVTGQGPDTQYF. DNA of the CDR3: TGCAGCGTTACAGGACAGGGGCCAGATACGCAGTATTTT.

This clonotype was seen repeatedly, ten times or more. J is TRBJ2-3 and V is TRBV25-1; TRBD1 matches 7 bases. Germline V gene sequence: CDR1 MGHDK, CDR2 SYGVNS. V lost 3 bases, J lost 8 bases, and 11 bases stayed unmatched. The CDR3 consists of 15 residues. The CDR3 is CASSEGTEKKATQYF. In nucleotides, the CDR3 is TGTGCCAGCAGTGAGGGGACAGAAAAAAAGGCTACGCAGTATTTT.

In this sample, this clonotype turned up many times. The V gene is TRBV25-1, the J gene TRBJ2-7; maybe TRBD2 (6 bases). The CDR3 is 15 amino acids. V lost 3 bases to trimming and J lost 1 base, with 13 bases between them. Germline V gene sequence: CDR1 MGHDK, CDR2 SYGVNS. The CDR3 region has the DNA TGTGCCAGCAGTGACAGGAGGGGCAGTTCCTACGAGCAGTACTTC. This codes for CASSDRRGSSYEQYF.

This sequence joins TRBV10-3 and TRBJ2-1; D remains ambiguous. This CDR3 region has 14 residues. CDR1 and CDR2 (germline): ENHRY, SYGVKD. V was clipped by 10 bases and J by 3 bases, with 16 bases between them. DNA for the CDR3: TGTGCCAGCACTATTAGCTCCTACTACAATGAGCAGTTCTTC. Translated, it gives CASTISSYYNEQFF.

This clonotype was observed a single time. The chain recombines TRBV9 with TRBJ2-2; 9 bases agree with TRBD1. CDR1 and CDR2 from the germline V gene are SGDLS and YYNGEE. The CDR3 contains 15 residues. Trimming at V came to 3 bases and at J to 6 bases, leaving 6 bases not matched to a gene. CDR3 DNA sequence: TGTGCCAGCAGCGAGTTACAGGGGGCTTCCGGGGAGCTGTTTTTT. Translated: CASSELQGASGELFF.

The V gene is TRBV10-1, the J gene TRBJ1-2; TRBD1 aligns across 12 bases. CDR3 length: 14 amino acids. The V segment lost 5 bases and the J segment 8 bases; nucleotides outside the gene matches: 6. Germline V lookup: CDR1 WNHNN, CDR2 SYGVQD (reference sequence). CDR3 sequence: CASSSRDRGLGYTF. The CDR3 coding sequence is TGCGCCAGCAGTTCCAGGGACAGGGGGCTAGGCTACACCTTC.

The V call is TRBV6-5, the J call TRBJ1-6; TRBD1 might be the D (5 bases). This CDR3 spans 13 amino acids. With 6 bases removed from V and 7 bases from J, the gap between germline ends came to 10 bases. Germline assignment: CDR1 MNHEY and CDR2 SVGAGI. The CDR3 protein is CASRGPGNSPLHF. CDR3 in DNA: TGTGCCAGCAGGGGGCCGGGGAATTCACCCCTCCACTTT.

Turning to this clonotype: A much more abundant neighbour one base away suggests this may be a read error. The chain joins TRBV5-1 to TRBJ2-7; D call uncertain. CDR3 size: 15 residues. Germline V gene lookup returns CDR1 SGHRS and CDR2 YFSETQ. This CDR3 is CAGSLELVPRYEQYF. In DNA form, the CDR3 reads TGCGCCGGCAGCTTGGAGCTAGTCCCCCGCTACGAGCAGTACTTC.

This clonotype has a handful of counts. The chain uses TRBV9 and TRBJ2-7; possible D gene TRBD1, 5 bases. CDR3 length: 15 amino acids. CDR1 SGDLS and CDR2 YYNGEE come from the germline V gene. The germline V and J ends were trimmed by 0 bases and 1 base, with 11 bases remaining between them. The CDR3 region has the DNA TGTGCCAGCAGCGTAGATTTGAGACAGTCCTACGAGCAGTACTTC. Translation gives CASSVDLRQSYEQYF.

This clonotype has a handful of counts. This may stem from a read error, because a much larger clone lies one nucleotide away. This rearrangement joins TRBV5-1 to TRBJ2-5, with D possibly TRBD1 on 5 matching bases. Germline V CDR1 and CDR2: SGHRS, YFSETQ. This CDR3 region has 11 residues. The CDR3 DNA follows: TGCGCCTGCAGCTCCCAGGGAACCCAGTACTTC. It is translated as CACSSQGTQYF.

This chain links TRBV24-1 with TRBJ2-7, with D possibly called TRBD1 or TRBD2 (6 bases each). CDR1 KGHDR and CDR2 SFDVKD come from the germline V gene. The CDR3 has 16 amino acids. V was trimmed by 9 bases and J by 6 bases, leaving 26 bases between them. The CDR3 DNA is TGTGCCACCCCGACTTCGCGGGACACTCACTCCCCCGAGCAGTACTTC. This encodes CATPTSRDTHSPEQYF.

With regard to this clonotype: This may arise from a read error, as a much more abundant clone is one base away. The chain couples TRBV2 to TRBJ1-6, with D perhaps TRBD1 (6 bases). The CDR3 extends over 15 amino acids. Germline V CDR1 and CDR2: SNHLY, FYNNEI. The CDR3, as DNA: TGTGCCAGCAGGGACAGTTCCTCCTATAATCCACCCCTCCACTTT. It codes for CASRDSSSYNPPLHF.

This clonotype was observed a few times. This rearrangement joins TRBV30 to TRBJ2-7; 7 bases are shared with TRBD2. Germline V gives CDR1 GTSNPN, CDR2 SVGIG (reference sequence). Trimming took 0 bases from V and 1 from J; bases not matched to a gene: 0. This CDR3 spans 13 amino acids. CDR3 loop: CAWSVGGSYEQYF. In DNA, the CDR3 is TGTGCCTGGAGTGTGGGAGGGTCCTACGAGCAGTACTTC.

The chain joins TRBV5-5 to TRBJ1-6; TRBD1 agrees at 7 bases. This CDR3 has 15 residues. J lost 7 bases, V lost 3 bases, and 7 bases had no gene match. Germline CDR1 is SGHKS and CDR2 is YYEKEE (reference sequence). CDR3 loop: CASSWSGTENSPLHF. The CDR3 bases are TGTGCCAGCAGCTGGTCGGGGACAGAAAATTCACCCCTCCACTTT.

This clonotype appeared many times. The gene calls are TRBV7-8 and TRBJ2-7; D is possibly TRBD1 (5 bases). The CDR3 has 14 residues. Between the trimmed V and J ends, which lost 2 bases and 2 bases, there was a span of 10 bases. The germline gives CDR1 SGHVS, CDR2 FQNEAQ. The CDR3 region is CASSLSHRTYEQYF. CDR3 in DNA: TGTGCCAGCAGCTTAAGTCACAGGACCTACGAGCAGTACTTC. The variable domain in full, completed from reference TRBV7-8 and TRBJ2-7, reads GAGVSQSPRYKVAKRGQDVALRCDPISGHVSLFWYQQALGQGPEFLTYFQNEAQLDKSGLPSDRFFAERPEGSVSTLKIQRTQQEDSAVYLCASSLSHRTYEQYFGPGTRLTVT.

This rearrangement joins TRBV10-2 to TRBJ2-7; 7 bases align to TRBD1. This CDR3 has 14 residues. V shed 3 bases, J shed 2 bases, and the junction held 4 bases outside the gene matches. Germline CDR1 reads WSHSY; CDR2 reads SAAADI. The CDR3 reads CASSDATGTYEQYF. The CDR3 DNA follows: TGCGCCAGCAGTGATGCGACAGGGACCTACGAGCAGTACTTC.

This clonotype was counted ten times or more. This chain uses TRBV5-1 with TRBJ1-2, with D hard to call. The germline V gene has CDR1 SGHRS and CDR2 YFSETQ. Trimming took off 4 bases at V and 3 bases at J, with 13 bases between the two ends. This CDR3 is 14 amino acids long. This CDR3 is CASSPMRGDYGYTF. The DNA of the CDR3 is TGCGCCAGCAGCCCTATGCGGGGAGACTATGGCTACACCTTC.

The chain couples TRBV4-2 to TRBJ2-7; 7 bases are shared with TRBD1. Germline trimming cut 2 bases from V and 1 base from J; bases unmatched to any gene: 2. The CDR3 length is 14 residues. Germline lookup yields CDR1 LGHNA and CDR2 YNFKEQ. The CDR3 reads CASSQPGQSYEQYF. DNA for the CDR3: TGTGCCAGCAGCCAACCGGGACAGTCCTACGAGCAGTACTTC.

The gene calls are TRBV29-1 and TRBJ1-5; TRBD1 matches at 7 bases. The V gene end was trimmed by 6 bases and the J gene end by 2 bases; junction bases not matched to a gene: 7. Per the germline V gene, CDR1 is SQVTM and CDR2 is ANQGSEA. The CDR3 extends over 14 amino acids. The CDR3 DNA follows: TGCAGCGTGGGAGGACAGGAGGGCAATCAGCCCCAGCATTTT. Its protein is CSVGGQEGNQPQHF.

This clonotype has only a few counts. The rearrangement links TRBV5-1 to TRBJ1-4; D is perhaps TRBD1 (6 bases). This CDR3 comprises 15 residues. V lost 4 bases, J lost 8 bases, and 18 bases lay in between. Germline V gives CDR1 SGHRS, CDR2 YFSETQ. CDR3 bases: TGCGCCAGCAGCCGTGGACAGCGGGGAATCGAAAAACTGTTTTTT. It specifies CASSRGQRGIEKLFF.

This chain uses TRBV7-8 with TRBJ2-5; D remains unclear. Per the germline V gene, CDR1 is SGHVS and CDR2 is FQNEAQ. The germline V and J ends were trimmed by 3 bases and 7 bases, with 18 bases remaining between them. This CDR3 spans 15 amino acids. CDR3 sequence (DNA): TGTGCCAGCAGCTTGTCTGAACGACGAACGGGGACCCAGTACTTC. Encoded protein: CASSLSERRTGTQYF.